The present T cell receptor (beta chain) was sequenced within a study of blood T cell repertoires in COVID-19. Turning to the study itself: Researchers got acute and convalescent COVID-19 samples from the United States, Italy and Spain.

This table comes from immunoSEQ multiplex PCR, and its TCRdb copy is limited to in-frame clones, with some not included. The sample holds about 14,000 clones, over 80% seen once. The V end was cut by 6 bases, the J end by 9 bases, with 9 bases between. The CDR3 totals 11 residues. From germline, CDR1 is MDHEN and CDR2 SYDVKM. The clonotype comes from a human donor in a cohort sampled during active COVID-19. V is TRBV28 and J is TRBJ2-1; D is perhaps TRBD1 (5 bases). Specimen: peripheral blood. The CDR3 reads CASRQEIEQFF. CDR3 DNA: TGTGCCAGCAGACAGGAGATTGAGCAGTTCTTC.